This is a list of T cell receptor beta chains from one sample in a study of T cell changes during pregnancy in multiple sclerosis. TCRdb's copy holds only in-frame clones and misses some; the assay was immunoSEQ multiplex PCR. The data show 30,000 to 40,000 clones, about nine tenths seen once. The sequencing here drew on CD8+ T cells from peripheral blood mononuclear cells, taken before pregnancy. Receptors originate from a female donor with multiple sclerosis, enrolled in a pregnancy study. Each CDR3 is given with its conserved first and last residue. D genes are given only for firm matches. For some rows the clone size is stated as once, few or many, or as a class when expanded; others skip it.

d_call: NA; v_call: TRBV5-1; clone_size: NA; j_call: TRBJ2-6; cdr3_nt: TGCGCCAGCAGCTTGGGGAGGGTAGGGGCCAACGTCCTGACTTTC; cdr3_aa: CASSLGRVGANVLTF
d_call: NA; v_call: TRBV27; clone_size: NA; j_call: TRBJ2-7; cdr3_nt: TGTGCCAGCAGTTTAGACGGGATGGCCTACGAGCAGTACTTC; cdr3_aa: CASSLDGMAYEQYF
d_call: TRBD2; v_call: TRBV7-9; clone_size: once; j_call: TRBJ2-1; cdr3_nt: TGTGCCAGCAGCTCCCTAGCGGGTTCCTACAATGAGCAGTTCTTC; cdr3_aa: CASSSLAGSYNEQFF
d_call: TRBD1; v_call: TRBV15; clone_size: NA; j_call: TRBJ2-1; cdr3_nt: TGTGCCACCAGCGCCGGACAGGGGGCGGGGAATGAGCAGTTCTTC; cdr3_aa: CATSAGQGAGNEQFF
d_call: TRBD1; v_call: TRBV27; clone_size: NA; j_call: TRBJ2-7; cdr3_nt: TGTGCCAGCAGGGCCTATTGGACAGGGAGTTTAGAGCAGTACTTC; cdr3_aa: CASRAYWTGSLEQYF
d_call: NA; v_call: TRBV6-1; clone_size: many; j_call: TRBJ1-6; cdr3_nt: TGTGCCAGCAGTAAAGACACAGATAATTCACCCCTCCACTTT; cdr3_aa: CASSKDTDNSPLHF
d_call: NA; v_call: TRBV9; clone_size: NA; j_call: TRBJ1-4; cdr3_nt: TGTGCCAGCAGCGTAAACAGGGTTGATGAAAAACTGTTTTTT; cdr3_aa: CASSVNRVDEKLFF
d_call: TRBD1; v_call: TRBV30; clone_size: NA; j_call: TRBJ1-4; cdr3_nt: TGTGCCTGGCTCTCGACAGGGAATGAAAAACTGTTTTTT; cdr3_aa: CAWLSTGNEKLFF
d_call: NA; v_call: TRBV7-6; clone_size: NA; j_call: TRBJ2-7; cdr3_nt: TGTGCCAGCAGTCCTCGTCGGGGAGACGAGCAGTACTTC; cdr3_aa: CASSPRRGDEQYF
d_call: NA; v_call: TRBV19; clone_size: NA; j_call: TRBJ1-1; cdr3_nt: TGTGCCAGTAGTAATCCAGAGAACACTGAAGCTTTCTTT; cdr3_aa: CASSNPENTEAFF
d_call: NA; v_call: TRBV19; clone_size: NA; j_call: TRBJ2-1; cdr3_nt: TGTGCCAGTAGTACCACTAGACTAGACTCAAGTAAGTACAATGAGCAGTTCTTC; cdr3_aa: CASSTTRLDSSKYNEQFF
d_call: TRBD1; v_call: TRBV25-1; clone_size: NA; j_call: TRBJ1-2; cdr3_nt: TGTGCCAGCACCGGGACAGGGAGTTCGGGCTACACCTTC; cdr3_aa: CASTGTGSSGYTF
d_call: TRBD2; v_call: TRBV5-1; clone_size: NA; j_call: TRBJ2-1; cdr3_nt: TGCGCCAGCAGCCCAAGGACTAGCGGGAGGTTAAATGAGCAGTTCTTC; cdr3_aa: CASSPRTSGRLNEQFF
d_call: NA; v_call: TRBV2; clone_size: NA; j_call: TRBJ1-2; cdr3_nt: TGTGCCAGCGGGTCAGGGGCACTGGAAACTAACTATGGCTACACCTTC; cdr3_aa: CASGSGALETNYGYTF
d_call: NA; v_call: TRBV10-3; clone_size: NA; j_call: TRBJ2-7; cdr3_nt: TGTGCCATCATTCAAGAGGGCTCCTACGAGCAGTACTTC; cdr3_aa: CAIIQEGSYEQYF
d_call: NA; v_call: TRBV5-6; clone_size: NA; j_call: TRBJ1-1; cdr3_nt: TGTGCCAGCAGCTTGGCGGTGAGGGCAGAAGCTTTCTTT; cdr3_aa: CASSLAVRAEAFF
d_call: NA; v_call: TRBV19; clone_size: NA; j_call: TRBJ1-3; cdr3_nt: TGTGCCAGTAGAAACTTTCCGAGCTCTGGAAACACCATATATTTT; cdr3_aa: CASRNFPSSGNTIYF
d_call: TRBD1; v_call: TRBV5-5; clone_size: NA; j_call: TRBJ1-5; cdr3_nt: TGTGCCAGCAGCTTGGAGGGGGCGCGACAGCCCCAGCATTTT; cdr3_aa: CASSLEGARQPQHF
d_call: NA; v_call: TRBV6-4; clone_size: NA; j_call: TRBJ1-1; cdr3_nt: TGTGCCAGCAGTGACTCAGGGGGAACTGAAGCTTTCTTT; cdr3_aa: CASSDSGGTEAFF
d_call: NA; v_call: TRBV27; clone_size: NA; j_call: TRBJ2-5; cdr3_nt: TGTGCCAGCAGTTTCCAGGGTGAGGAGACCCAGTACTTC; cdr3_aa: CASSFQGEETQYF
d_call: NA; v_call: TRBV27; clone_size: NA; j_call: TRBJ1-1; cdr3_nt: TGTGCCAGCAGGGGACTAAAAGGCACTGAAGCTTTCTTT; cdr3_aa: CASRGLKGTEAFF
d_call: NA; v_call: TRBV5-6; clone_size: NA; j_call: TRBJ2-7; cdr3_nt: TGTGCCAGCAGCTTTTGGCAGGGGGGCGAGCAGTACTTC; cdr3_aa: CASSFWQGGEQYF
d_call: NA; v_call: TRBV2; clone_size: NA; j_call: TRBJ2-3; cdr3_nt: TGTGCCAGCAGTGAAGTGGTTACTAGCTCCACAGATACGCAGTATTTT; cdr3_aa: CASSEVVTSSTDTQYF
d_call: NA; v_call: TRBV9; clone_size: few; j_call: TRBJ2-1; cdr3_nt: TGTGCCAGCAGCGCTTCGGACAATGAGCAGTTCTTC; cdr3_aa: CASSASDNEQFF
d_call: TRBD2; v_call: TRBV6-1; clone_size: NA; j_call: TRBJ2-5; cdr3_nt: TGTGCCAGCAGTGAAGAGGAAGGGAGGGGTCCGGAGACCCAGTACTTC; cdr3_aa: CASSEEEGRGPETQYF
d_call: TRBD1; v_call: TRBV5-4; clone_size: NA; j_call: TRBJ1-3; cdr3_nt: TGTGCCAGCAGCTCGACAGGGGGAAACACCATATATTTT; cdr3_aa: CASSSTGGNTIYF
d_call: TRBD1; v_call: TRBV5-3; clone_size: NA; j_call: TRBJ1-2; cdr3_nt: TGTGCCAGAAGGGCGGACAGGCCGGACTATGGCTACACCTTC; cdr3_aa: CARRADRPDYGYTF
d_call: TRBD1; v_call: TRBV7-2; clone_size: NA; j_call: TRBJ1-2; cdr3_nt: TGTGCCAGCAGCTTACCAACAGGGGAGGCTTATGGCTACACCTTC; cdr3_aa: CASSLPTGEAYGYTF
d_call: TRBD1; v_call: TRBV7-3; clone_size: once; j_call: TRBJ1-2; cdr3_nt: TGTGCCAGCAGCACGACAGGGGGCGAGGGGGGCTACACCTTC; cdr3_aa: CASSTTGGEGGYTF
d_call: NA; v_call: TRBV4-3; clone_size: NA; j_call: TRBJ1-1; cdr3_nt: TGCGCCAGCAGCCAAGATATGTTGAGGGGGGGGACTGAAGCTTTCTTT; cdr3_aa: CASSQDMLRGGTEAFF
d_call: NA; v_call: TRBV13; clone_size: NA; j_call: TRBJ2-7; cdr3_nt: TGTGCCAGCAGCTTAGTCGGGGGTTACGAGCAGTACTTC; cdr3_aa: CASSLVGGYEQYF
d_call: TRBD2; v_call: TRBV27; clone_size: NA; j_call: TRBJ2-7; cdr3_nt: TGTGCCAGCAGTCACCGGACTAGCACGCCCGGAAGCTCCTACGAGCAGTACTTC; cdr3_aa: CASSHRTSTPGSSYEQYF
d_call: NA; v_call: TRBV9; clone_size: NA; j_call: TRBJ1-3; cdr3_nt: TGTGCCAGCAGCCCAGACTGGGTGGATGGGAACACCATATATTTT; cdr3_aa: CASSPDWVDGNTIYF
d_call: NA; v_call: TRBV5-5; clone_size: once; j_call: TRBJ2-7; cdr3_nt: TGTGCCAGCAGCTTGATCCCAGCGGCCTACGAGCAGTACTTC; cdr3_aa: CASSLIPAAYEQYF
d_call: TRBD1; v_call: TRBV2; clone_size: NA; j_call: TRBJ1-1; cdr3_nt: TGTGCCAGCAGTGCCGGACAGGGGGCCAGGAGCACTGAAGCTTTCTTT; cdr3_aa: CASSAGQGARSTEAFF
d_call: TRBD2; v_call: TRBV11-3; clone_size: NA; j_call: TRBJ2-5; cdr3_nt: TGTGCCAGCAGCTTAACCAGCGGGGGCCTCACCGGAGAGACCCAGTACTTC; cdr3_aa: CASSLTSGGLTGETQYF
d_call: NA; v_call: TRBV5-1; clone_size: NA; j_call: TRBJ2-3; cdr3_nt: TGTGCCAGCAGCCGGGAATCGAGCACAGATACGCAGTATTTT; cdr3_aa: CASSRESSTDTQYF
d_call: TRBD2; v_call: TRBV7-9; clone_size: NA; j_call: TRBJ2-2; cdr3_nt: TGTGCCAGCAGCAGCAGGACTAGCGGGAGCACCGGGGAGCTGTTTTTT; cdr3_aa: CASSSRTSGSTGELFF
d_call: TRBD1; v_call: TRBV18; clone_size: NA; j_call: TRBJ2-2; cdr3_nt: TGTGCCAGCTCACCCGGACAGGCCGGGGAGCTGTTTTTT; cdr3_aa: CASSPGQAGELFF
d_call: TRBD2; v_call: TRBV6-5; clone_size: NA; j_call: TRBJ2-7; cdr3_nt: TGTGCCAGCAGCTCCTCGGGGGGGGGTGGCGAGCAGTACTTC; cdr3_aa: CASSSSGGGGEQYF
d_call: TRBD1; v_call: TRBV11-3; clone_size: NA; j_call: TRBJ2-7; cdr3_nt: TGTGCCAGCAGCTCACTGACAGGGCCCTCCTACGAGCAGTACTTC; cdr3_aa: CASSSLTGPSYEQYF
d_call: TRBD2; v_call: TRBV5-1; clone_size: NA; j_call: TRBJ2-7; cdr3_nt: TGCGCCAGCAGCTTGGCGGGCGCGGGGGGCGGGTACGAGCAGTACTTC; cdr3_aa: CASSLAGAGGGYEQYF
d_call: TRBD1; v_call: TRBV27; clone_size: few; j_call: TRBJ1-6; cdr3_nt: TGTGCCAGCAGCCGTGAGACAGGGTCGCATTCACCCCTCCACTTT; cdr3_aa: CASSRETGSHSPLHF
d_call: TRBD2; v_call: TRBV4-3; clone_size: NA; j_call: TRBJ2-2; cdr3_nt: TGCGCCAGCAGCCAAGATGGTGGCGGGGGGACCGGGGAGCTGTTTTTT; cdr3_aa: CASSQDGGGGTGELFF
d_call: NA; v_call: TRBV5-8; clone_size: NA; j_call: TRBJ1-5; cdr3_nt: TGTGCCAGCAGCTTGTTGCAGGGGAATCAGCCCCAGCATTTT; cdr3_aa: CASSLLQGNQPQHF
d_call: NA; v_call: TRBV9; clone_size: NA; j_call: TRBJ2-1; cdr3_nt: TGTGCCAGCAGCGACAGCAATGAGCAGTTCTTC; cdr3_aa: CASSDSNEQFF
d_call: TRBD2; v_call: TRBV11-2; clone_size: NA; j_call: TRBJ2-7; cdr3_nt: TGTGCCAGCAGCTTAGGCGCGGGGGGGCTCTACGAGCAGTACTTC; cdr3_aa: CASSLGAGGLYEQYF
d_call: NA; v_call: TRBV9; clone_size: NA; j_call: TRBJ2-5; cdr3_nt: TGTGCCAGCAGCGTAGAATTTAGCGAAGAGACCCAGTACTTC; cdr3_aa: CASSVEFSEETQYF
d_call: NA; v_call: TRBV27; clone_size: NA; j_call: TRBJ2-5; cdr3_nt: TGTGCCAGCAGTCATAGACCGCCCGGGTCGGGGGAGACCCAGTACTTC; cdr3_aa: CASSHRPPGSGETQYF
d_call: NA; v_call: TRBV6-1; clone_size: NA; j_call: TRBJ2-7; cdr3_nt: TGTGCCAGCAGTGAAGCACTAGAAGGGCCCTACGAGCAGTACTTC; cdr3_aa: CASSEALEGPYEQYF
d_call: NA; v_call: TRBV28; clone_size: once; j_call: TRBJ1-6; cdr3_nt: TGTGCCAGCAGCCCGTACGGGGTAGGTTCACCCCTCCACTTT; cdr3_aa: CASSPYGVGSPLHF
d_call: TRBD2; v_call: TRBV7-2; clone_size: NA; j_call: TRBJ2-1; cdr3_nt: TGTGCCAGCAGCTTAAATCCGGGACTAGCGGGGGGCAATGAGCAGTTCTTC; cdr3_aa: CASSLNPGLAGGNEQFF
d_call: NA; v_call: TRBV5-5; clone_size: NA; j_call: TRBJ2-7; cdr3_nt: TGTGCCAGCAGTCAGACAGCGTCCTACGAGCAGTACTTC; cdr3_aa: CASSQTASYEQYF
d_call: NA; v_call: TRBV5-6; clone_size: once; j_call: TRBJ2-7; cdr3_nt: TGTGCCAGCACCTTGGAACAGGATCCCTACGAGCAGTACTTC; cdr3_aa: CASTLEQDPYEQYF
d_call: NA; v_call: TRBV25-1; clone_size: few; j_call: TRBJ2-1; cdr3_nt: TGTGCCAGCAGTGAAGGGGGGAGGTGGTTCTTC; cdr3_aa: CASSEGGRWFF